Listed below are T cell receptor beta chains from one sample, sequenced in a study of cytomegalovirus exposure and HLA in healthy donors. Libraries were prepared by immunoSEQ multiplex PCR; TCRdb keeps only in-frame clonotypes and omits some of them. This table has 280,000 or so clones, roughly 90% appearing once. Sequencing used PBMCs. All receptors derive from a woman under 30 in good health and CMV-seronegative. Each CDR3 is given with its conserved first and last residue. A D gene is named only where the DNA matches it firmly. Rows give clone size only sometimes, using once, few, many, or a class for an expanded clone.

cdr3_nt | cdr3_aa | v_call | d_call | j_call | clone_size
TGTGCCAGTTCAGGGGGGCCGGGAGATACGCAGTATTTT | CASSGGPGDTQYF | TRBV27 | NA | TRBJ2-3 | NA
TGTGCCAGCAGAACCAGCGGTCACTATGGCTACACCTTC | CASRTSGHYGYTF | TRBV6-5 | NA | TRBJ1-2 | NA
TGTGCCAGCAGTTTGGGGACTAGCCCCAACGAGCAGTACTTC | CASSLGTSPNEQYF | TRBV28 | TRBD2 | TRBJ2-7 | NA
TGTGCCAGCAGTGTTCCAATGCCGGGACAGAAAGAGACCCAGTACTTC | CASSVPMPGQKETQYF | TRBV25-1 | TRBD1 | TRBJ2-5 | many
TGTGCCAGTAGTATAGCTTCTGTAGCAGCCTACGAGCAGTACTTC | CASSIASVAAYEQYF | TRBV19 | NA | TRBJ2-7 | NA
TGTGCCAGCAGCCATGGACAGCCGGACTACGAGCAGTACTTC | CASSHGQPDYEQYF | TRBV14 | NA | TRBJ2-7 | NA
TGTGCCAGCAGCGTAGATGTGGGAGGAGAGACCCAGTACTTC | CASSVDVGGETQYF | TRBV9 | NA | TRBJ2-5 | NA
TGCGCCAGCAGCCAAGTCGGTTCCCGAACCGAGCAGTACTTC | CASSQVGSRTEQYF | TRBV4-3 | NA | TRBJ2-7 | NA
TGTGCCAGCAGCAGGGATGGCGGGAGTCACCAAGAGACCCAGTACTTC | CASSRDGGSHQETQYF | TRBV9 | TRBD2 | TRBJ2-5 | NA
TGTGCCAGCAGTGAAGGGGCAGGGCTTTTTGCCCGAAATAATTCACCCCTCCACTTT | CASSEGAGLFARNNSPLHF | TRBV6-1 | NA | TRBJ1-6 | NA
TGTGCCAGCAGCTACGGGACAGGGGTAGGGCAGCCCCAGCATTTT | CASSYGTGVGQPQHF | TRBV5-4 | TRBD1 | TRBJ1-5 | NA
TGTGCCAGTACCCCCTGGGGCAAGACTTCGAACACCGGGGAGCTGTTTTTT | CASTPWGKTSNTGELFF | TRBV19 | NA | TRBJ2-2 | NA
TGTGCCAGCAGCTTAGTGCGGGGGGCCCAGCATTTT | CASSLVRGAQHF | TRBV7-2 | NA | TRBJ1-5 | few
TGTGCCAGTAGTCCCAGTACCGGGGAGCTGTTTTTT | CASSPSTGELFF | TRBV19 | NA | TRBJ2-2 | NA
TGTGCCAGCAGTGAAGAAGCGGGCTACGAGCAGTACTTC | CASSEEAGYEQYF | TRBV2 | NA | TRBJ2-7 | NA
TGTGCCAGCAGCCAAATTGGTCCCCCCGGGACAGCTGTCTCCTACGAGCAGTACTTC | CASSQIGPPGTAVSYEQYF | TRBV13 | TRBD1 | TRBJ2-7 | NA
TGTGCCAGCAGCTTACGGACAGGGAATGGCTACACCTTC | CASSLRTGNGYTF | TRBV11-2 | TRBD1 | TRBJ1-2 | NA
TGTGCCAGCAGCTTCGGGACAGGGTCTCATGGCTACACCTTC | CASSFGTGSHGYTF | TRBV7-2 | TRBD1 | TRBJ1-2 | NA
TGTGCCACCAGCGCCGGAGGGGTCGGGGCCAACGTCCTGACTTTC | CATSAGGVGANVLTF | TRBV15 | NA | TRBJ2-6 | NA
TGTGCCAGCAGTGGGGGACAGGGTCCCTACAATGAGCAGTTCTTC | CASSGGQGPYNEQFF | TRBV25-1 | TRBD1 | TRBJ2-1 | few
TGCGCCAGCAGCAAGGACAGGGAATATGAAAAACTGTTTTTT | CASSKDREYEKLFF | TRBV5-1 | TRBD1 | TRBJ1-4 | NA
TGTGCCAGCAGCCGTACAGGGGTCAACTCCTACGAGCAGTACTTC | CASSRTGVNSYEQYF | TRBV5-4 | TRBD1 | TRBJ2-7 | NA
TGTGCCAGCAGTTTTTTAATAGTCGGACTAGAACCCCATGAGCAGTTCTTC | CASSFLIVGLEPHEQFF | TRBV27 | TRBD2 | TRBJ2-1 | NA
TGTGCCAGCGCCAGACAGGGGGGTTACTACGAGCAGTACTTC | CASARQGGYYEQYF | TRBV6-1 | TRBD1 | TRBJ2-7 | NA
TGTGCCAGCAGGATTCAAGCGGGAGGGCCCTACGAGCAGTACTTC | CASRIQAGGPYEQYF | TRBV7-2 | TRBD2 | TRBJ2-7 | NA
TGTGCCAGCAGTGCCGGGAGGAACAATGAGCAGTTCTTC | CASSAGRNNEQFF | TRBV6-6 | TRBD2 | TRBJ2-1 | NA
TGTGCCAGCAGCGTAGGGCAGGGGCTAGTGGAGCCCCAGCATTTT | CASSVGQGLVEPQHF | TRBV9 | NA | TRBJ1-5 | NA
TGTGCCAGCAGTCCAGGGGACAGGGGGCCGCCCCAGCATTTT | CASSPGDRGPPQHF | TRBV28 | TRBD1 | TRBJ1-5 | NA
TGCGCCAGCAGCCGAGACGGGAGGGGGTACGAGCAGTACTTC | CASSRDGRGYEQYF | TRBV5-1 | TRBD2 | TRBJ2-7 | NA
TGTGCCAGCACAGGGTTACGTTCCTACGAGCAGTACTTC | CASTGLRSYEQYF | TRBV2 | NA | TRBJ2-7 | once
TGTGCCAGCAGCTTGGTGACAGGGCGAGAGACCCAGTACTTC | CASSLVTGRETQYF | TRBV5-6 | TRBD1 | TRBJ2-5 | NA
TGTGCCAGCAGCTTTACAGGGTTTGGAAACACCATATATTTT | CASSFTGFGNTIYF | TRBV5-4 | NA | TRBJ1-3 | NA
TGTGCCAGCAGTTTAGGCCTGAATGAGCAGTTCTTC | CASSLGLNEQFF | TRBV28 | NA | TRBJ2-1 | NA
TGTGCCAGCGTACGGATAAAGCTTGGGGGGATGAACACTGAAGCTTTCTTT | CASVRIKLGGMNTEAFF | TRBV18 | NA | TRBJ1-1 | NA
TGTGCCAGCAGCCGACTAGCGGGAGGGGAAGATACGCAGTATTTT | CASSRLAGGEDTQYF | TRBV6-1 | TRBD2 | TRBJ2-3 | NA
TGTGCCAGCAGTTTGGGCGGGAGGGGCTCTGGAAACACCATATATTTT | CASSLGGRGSGNTIYF | TRBV28 | NA | TRBJ1-3 | NA
TGTGCCAGCAGTTTCTTAGCCCAAGAGACCCAGTACTTC | CASSFLAQETQYF | TRBV27 | NA | TRBJ2-5 | NA
TGTGCCAGCAGCCCTCCTTCTAGCACAGATACGCAGTATTTT | CASSPPSSTDTQYF | TRBV7-6 | NA | TRBJ2-3 | NA
TGTGCCAGCCGCACCGGCAGGGGGTATAGCAATCAGCCCCAGCATTTT | CASRTGRGYSNQPQHF | TRBV28 | TRBD1 | TRBJ1-5 | NA
TGTGCCAGCACCGACCCCGGGACTAGCGGGAGATCAGAGACCCAGTACTTC | CASTDPGTSGRSETQYF | TRBV2 | TRBD2 | TRBJ2-5 | NA
TGTGCCAGCAGTTACCCGGGACAGGGGAACTATGGCTACACCTTC | CASSYPGQGNYGYTF | TRBV16 | TRBD1 | TRBJ1-2 | NA